This entry features one T cell receptor beta chain sequence. The antigen remains undetermined. The data originate from a study of lymphopenia after photon versus proton radiotherapy. Germline CDR1 reads SNHLY; CDR2 reads FYNNEI. V lost 8 bases to trimming and J lost 7 bases, with 14 bases between them. The CDR3 is 12 amino acids. Overall study results and limits: Proton therapy kept repertoires fairly stable, unlike photons, which gained effector/memory cells. Survival link was tested only in deceased patients; proton benefit remains a possibility.

TCRdb's copy holds only in-frame clones and misses some; the assay was immunoSEQ multiplex PCR. The sample records roughly 17,000 clones, under 95% being singletons. This sequence originates from a woman aged 40 to 50 with cholangiocarcinoma. J is TRBJ1-1 and V is TRBV2, with D uncertain. The sample here was peripheral blood, taken from a patient treated with photon-based radiotherapy. Here the CDR3 DNA reads TGTGCCAGCCTTCAGAGACTCTTTGAAGCTTTCTTT. Amino acid sequence: CASLQRLFEAFF.